Presented here are 16 T cell receptor beta chains from one specimen sequenced in a study of T cell responses to AZD1222 COVID-19 vaccine. Assay: immunoSEQ multiplex PCR; the TCRdb copy retains only in-frame clones and omits some. The sample lists roughly 150,000 clones; 85% to 90% were seen once. Sequences were derived from peripheral blood, sampled on day 0 of AZD1222 vaccination. These receptors were obtained from an adult in good health.

The J gene is TRBJ1-2, the V gene TRBV3-1 (or the pseudogene TRBV3-2), with D hard to call. The CDR3 has 15 amino acids. The V gene's germline CDR1 is LGHDT and CDR2 YNNKEL (reference sequence). V was cut by 5 bases and J by 5 bases, with 18 bases left in between. Written as DNA, the CDR3 is TGTGCCAGCAGCTCATACTCAGGAGGAGAGTATGGCTACACCTTC. Translating gives CASSSYSGGEYGYTF.

The chain recombines TRBV12-3 or TRBV12-4 with TRBJ2-2; D unresolved. CDR3 size: 11 residues. Trimming cost V 8 bases and J 6 bases, with 7 bases left between them. CDR3 loop: CASLTPGELFF. The DNA of the CDR3 is TGTGCCAGCCTAACACCCGGGGAGCTGTTTTTT.

The J gene is TRBJ1-5, the V gene TRBV14; no definite D call. The germline V gene has CDR1 SGHDN and CDR2 FVKESK. CDR3 length equals 15 residues. The V and J ends lost 3 bases and 4 bases respectively, with 13 bases between them. CDR3 DNA: TGTGCCAGCAGCCAGAACGAGTCTAATAATCAGCCCCAGCATTTT. Translated: CASSQNESNNQPQHF.

The chain couples TRBV7-9 to TRBJ2-5, with D perhaps being TRBD1 or TRBD2 (5 bases each). This CDR3 has 16 amino acids. V was shortened by 1 base and J by 2 bases, with 14 bases between the two germline ends. Germline V gene lookup returns CDR1 SEHNR and CDR2 FQNEAQ (reference sequence). In DNA, the CDR3 is TGTGCCAGCAGCTTAGATAGAGGGACCATACAAGAGACCCAGTACTTC. Its translation is CASSLDRGTIQETQYF.

The chain uses TRBV5-1 and TRBJ2-2, with 10 nucleotides matching TRBD1. Germline V gives CDR1 SGHRS, CDR2 YFSETQ. There are 15 residues in the CDR3. J lost 3 bases, V lost 3 bases, and 2 bases had no gene match. CDR3 in amino acids: CASSSTGGYTGELFF. In DNA form, the CDR3 reads TGCGCCAGCAGCTCGACAGGGGGCTACACCGGGGAGCTGTTTTTT.

J is TRBJ2-1 and V is TRBV11-3, with TRBD2 identical over 7 bases. The germline gives CDR1 SGHNT, CDR2 YENEEA. The V gene end was trimmed by 5 bases and the J gene end by 1 base; junction bases not matched to a gene: 8. The CDR3 covers 16 residues. DNA of the CDR3: TGTGCCAGCAGCCCATACACGGGGGGATCCTACAATGAGCAGTTCTTC. Translating gives CASSPYTGGSYNEQFF.

This clone was seen a handful of times. This chain connects TRBV6-5 to TRBJ2-7; 9 bases are shared with TRBD1. Trimming took 9 bases from V and 5 from J; bases not matched to a gene: 11. The CDR3 runs 14 residues. CDR1 is MNHEY, CDR2 SVGAGI, per germline. Here the CDR3 reads CASHRDRVVNEQYF. DNA of the CDR3: TGTGCCAGTCATCGGGACAGGGTAGTCAACGAGCAGTACTTC.

The chain combines TRBV2 with TRBJ2-2, with TRBD1 matching 8 bases. The junction had 7 bases not matched to a gene; V was cut back by 6 bases and J by 1 base. The CDR3 is 16 amino acids. Germline loops: CDR1 SNHLY, CDR2 FYNNEI. The CDR3 sequence: CASRDTGGGNTGELFF. The CDR3 DNA reads TGTGCCAGCAGAGATACAGGGGGAGGGAACACCGGGGAGCTGTTTTTT.

The chain carries TRBV10-3 and TRBJ1-2; 12 bases match TRBD1. With 2 bases clipped from V and 1 base from J, the junction kept 11 bases outside the gene matches. The CDR3 is made up of 19 amino acids. Per the germline V gene, CDR1 is ENHRY and CDR2 is SYGVKD. CDR3 coding DNA: TGTGCCATCAGTGAGCTACCGGGACAGGGGGCCCGCGATAACTATGGCTACACCTTC. Residues: CAISELPGQGARDNYGYTF.

CDR3 protein: CASSGQGVQPQHF. Here the CDR3 DNA reads TGTGCCAGTAGCGGGCAGGGTGTTCAGCCCCAGCATTTT. This chain connects TRBV19 to TRBJ1-5; tentatively, D is TRBD1 (5 bases). The CDR3 sequence is 13 residues long. Trimming shortened V by 6 bases and J by 6 bases, and 12 bases separated the two germline ends. The germline CDR1 and CDR2 sequences are LNHDA and SQIVND (reference sequence).

This clone was seen more than once but under ten times. The chain couples TRBV4-2 to TRBJ1-5, with D hard to call. This CDR3 has 14 amino acids. Per the germline V gene, CDR1 is LGHNA and CDR2 is YNFKEQ. The V and J ends lost 0 bases and 3 bases respectively, with 6 bases between them. CDR3 loop: CASSQDGNNQPQHF. The CDR3 region has the DNA TGTGCCAGCAGCCAAGACGGTAACAATCAGCCCCAGCATTTT.

The gene calls are TRBV6-5 and TRBJ1-2; TRBD1 might be the D (6 bases). Germline CDR1 and CDR2: MNHEY and SVGAGI. The CDR3 is 15 residues long. The V gene lost 1 base and the J gene lost 4 bases, with 13 bases spanning the gap. CDR3 nucleotides: TGTGCCAGCAGTTACTGGAGGGGGGACACCTATGGCTACACCTTC. Translated, it gives CASSYWRGDTYGYTF.

This chain joins TRBV3-1 (or the pseudogene TRBV3-2) and TRBJ1-1; the D is unclear. Germline V gene data show CDR1 as LGHDT and CDR2 as YNNKEL (reference sequence). Trimming removed 2 bases at V and 1 base at J, with 8 bases between. This CDR3 is 14 amino acids long. As DNA, the CDR3 is TGTGCCAGCAGCCAACCCGGAGCGAACACTGAAGCTTTCTTT. This encodes CASSQPGANTEAFF.

The rearrangement uses TRBV7-6 and TRBJ2-1, with unresolved D. The germline gives CDR1 SGHVS, CDR2 FNYEAQ. V shed 0 bases and J shed 3 bases, with 6 bases lying between them. This CDR3 has 14 amino acids. CDR3 sequence: CASSLASYYNEQFF. CDR3 nucleotides: TGTGCCAGCAGCTTAGCTAGCTACTACAATGAGCAGTTCTTC.

The chain recombines TRBV3-1 (or the pseudogene TRBV3-2) with TRBJ1-6, with D possibly TRBD1 on 5 matching bases. The V end lost 4 bases, the J end lost 0 bases, and 10 bases lay between the germline ends. Germline CDR1 LGHDT, CDR2 YNNKEL (reference sequence). The CDR3 runs to 16 residues. CDR3 coding DNA: TGTGCCAGCAGCCCGTCAGGGAGCTCCTATAATTCACCCCTCCACTTT. The encoded protein is CASSPSGSSYNSPLHF.

V and J are TRBV4-1 and TRBJ2-2, with TRBD2 matching over 8 bases. Germline values: CDR1 MGHRA, CDR2 YSYEKL. CDR3 length: 16 residues. J was trimmed by 5 bases and V by 1 base; bases with no gene match: 6. The CDR3 region is CASSQGAGGKTGELFF. The CDR3 DNA follows: TGCGCCAGCAGCCAAGGGGCGGGGGGAAAGACCGGGGAGCTGTTTTTT.